Listed here are 24 T cell receptor beta chains from one sample, sequenced in a study of cytomegalovirus exposure and HLA in healthy donors. The PCR contained 60 Vbeta and 13 Jbeta primers. Data came from immunoSEQ multiplex PCR; TCRdb stores just in-frame clones and leaves some out. The sample includes just under 95,000 clones, over 70% of them seen just once. The specimen sequenced was PBMCs. These receptors were collected from a girl under 10 years old in good health and CMV-seropositive.

The chain combines TRBV19 with TRBJ1-5; TRBD1 matches 10 bases. The CDR3 spans 16 residues. After removal of 7 bases from V and 4 bases from J, the junction contained 10 bases not matched to a gene. From germline, CDR1 is LNHDA and CDR2 SQIVND (reference sequence). The CDR3 protein is CASTRQGAWGNQPQHF. The CDR3 bases are TGTGCCAGTACGAGACAGGGGGCTTGGGGAAATCAGCCCCAGCATTTT.

The chain recombines TRBV28 with TRBJ2-7; 7 bases are a match to TRBD1. From germline, CDR1 is MDHEN and CDR2 SYDVKM. V lost 3 bases, J lost 4 bases, and 9 bases stayed unmatched. The CDR3 length is 15 residues. This chain's CDR3 is CASSFQQGTRYEQYF. DNA for the CDR3: TGTGCCAGCAGTTTCCAACAGGGGACGAGGTACGAGCAGTACTTC.

The chain's CDR3 is CSVGTAPMQYF. CDR3 nucleotides: TGCAGCGTGGGGACTGCCCCAATGCAGTATTTT. This chain uses TRBV29-1 with TRBJ2-3, with D maybe TRBD2 (6 bases). Trimming left V 6 bases short and J 11 bases short, with 15 bases between. Germline V lookup: CDR1 SQVTM, CDR2 ANQGSEA. This CDR3 comprises 11 residues.

The chain recombines TRBV20-1 with TRBJ1-2, with D possibly matching TRBD1 (6 bases). The CDR3 extends over 11 amino acids. The V gene lost 3 bases and the J gene lost 7 bases, with 9 bases spanning the gap. Germline-derived CDR1 and CDR2 are DFQATT and SNEGSKA (reference sequence). CDR3 sequence reads: CSARGGLGYTF. CDR3 nucleotide sequence: TGCAGTGCTAGGGGGGGGCTTGGCTACACCTTC.

The genes are TRBV27 and TRBJ2-2; 8 bases are shared with TRBD2. This CDR3 spans 15 amino acids. V shed 5 bases and J 8 bases; nucleotides not matched to a gene: 10. Germline values: CDR1 MNHEY, CDR2 SMNVEV (reference sequence). As DNA, the CDR3 is TGTGCCAGCAGTCCCCGAGGTAGCGGGGAAGGGGAGCTGTTTTTT. Protein sequence: CASSPRGSGEGELFF.

The V and J genes are TRBV12-5 and TRBJ2-2; D is uncertain. This CDR3 region has 13 residues. V lost 3 bases and J lost 4, with 6 bases in between. The germline V gene has CDR1 LGHNT and CDR2 FRNRAP. CDR3 protein: CASGLSGTGELFF. The CDR3 bases are TGTGCTAGTGGTTTATCCGGCACCGGGGAGCTGTTTTTT. Full variable domain (remainder filled in from reference TRBV12-5 and TRBJ2-2): DARVTQTPRHKVTEMGQEVTMRCQPILGHNTVFWYRQTMMQGLELLAYFRNRAPLDDSGMPKDRFSAEMPDATLATLKIQPSEPRDSAVYFCASGLSGTGELFFGEGSRLTVL.

This clone was seen only once. This chain links TRBV6-6 with TRBJ2-5; D might be TRBD2 (5 bases). The V and J ends lost 8 bases and 1 base respectively, with 8 bases between them. The CDR3 consists of 12 residues. Germline V gene lookup returns CDR1 MNHNY and CDR2 SVGAGI (reference sequence). In nucleotides, the CDR3 is TGTGCCAGCCGGGGTCCCCAAGAGACCCAGTACTTC. Translating gives CASRGPQETQYF.

A single count supports this clone. The chain recombines TRBV5-1 with TRBJ2-7, with 7 nucleotides matching TRBD1. Germline V CDR1 and CDR2: SGHRS, YFSETQ. The CDR3 has 14 amino acids. With 0 bases clipped from V and 3 bases from J, the junction kept 3 bases outside the gene matches. The DNA of the CDR3 is TGCGCCAGCAGCTTGGGACAGGGAAACTACGAGCAGTACTTC. This translates into CASSLGQGNYEQYF.

The chain recombines TRBV30 with TRBJ2-5, with D possibly being TRBD2 (6 bases). This CDR3 is built from 12 residues. CDR1 and CDR2 (germline): GTSNPN, SVGIG (reference sequence). V was trimmed by 3 bases and J by 5 bases, leaving 10 bases between them. CDR3 protein: CAWRGGLETQYF. In DNA, the CDR3 is TGTGCCTGGAGAGGAGGGTTGGAGACCCAGTACTTC.

This chain connects TRBV2 to TRBJ1-1; D not certain. The CDR3 extends over 15 amino acids. V was cut by 6 bases and J by 3 bases, with 17 bases left in between. The germline V gene has CDR1 SNHLY and CDR2 FYNNEI. The chain's CDR3 is CASSAAESSHTEAFF. The DNA of the CDR3 is TGTGCCAGCAGCGCCGCTGAGTCATCACACACTGAAGCTTTCTTT.

The genes are TRBV6-5 and TRBJ2-4, with D hard to call. The CDR3 has 13 residues. Germline lookup yields CDR1 MNHEY and CDR2 SVGAGI. V was shortened by 0 bases and J by 8 bases, with 8 bases between the two germline ends. This CDR3 reads CASSYSSRDIQYF. The CDR3 nucleotides read TGTGCCAGCAGTTACTCGAGTCGGGACATTCAGTACTTC.

This clone was picked up one time. The chain uses TRBV2 and TRBJ1-1, with D uncertain. The CDR3 sequence is 13 residues long. V shed 8 bases and J shed 2 bases, with 12 bases lying between them. CDR1 is SNHLY and CDR2 is FYNNEI in the germline V gene. CDR3 bases: TGTGCCAGCGAGGTCGATCTTAACACTGAAGCTTTCTTT. Translated, it gives CASEVDLNTEAFF.

This chain connects TRBV6-6 to TRBJ2-7; 7 bases are a match to TRBD2. The trim removed 6 bases at V and 3 bases at J, leaving 5 bases unmatched. The germline V gene has CDR1 MNHNY and CDR2 SVGAGI (reference sequence). This CDR3 contains 13 residues. The CDR3 reads CASSLSGNYEQYF. The CDR3 DNA is TGTGCCAGCAGCCTAAGCGGGAACTACGAGCAGTACTTC.

The CDR3 spells CASSLAPDRGFHEQYF. In DNA, the CDR3 is TGTGCCAGCTCTCTCGCCCCCGACAGGGGTTTTCACGAGCAGTACTTC. The J gene is TRBJ2-7, the V gene TRBV18; 8 bases agree with TRBD1. CDR1 is KGHSH and CDR2 is LQKENI in the germline V gene. There are 16 residues in the CDR3. V lost 6 bases to trimming and J lost 5 bases; unmatched junction nucleotides: 15.

This CDR3 is CAGGQESLEQYF. The DNA for the CDR3 is TGTGCCGGGGGACAGGAGTCCCTCGAGCAGTACTTC. The chain employs TRBV2 and TRBJ2-7; 8 nucleotides match TRBD1. J was trimmed by 6 bases and V by 11 bases; bases with no gene match: 9. The germline V gene has CDR1 SNHLY and CDR2 FYNNEI. This CDR3 is 12 amino acids long.

This chain uses TRBV9 with TRBJ2-2, with a tentative D call TRBD1 (5 bases). The germline V gene encodes CDR1 SGDLS and CDR2 YYNGEE. The CDR3 length is 16 residues. V lost 0 bases and J 3 bases, leaving 12 bases between the germline ends. The CDR3 sequence is CASSVEGDGDTGELFF. CDR3 DNA sequence: TGTGCCAGCAGCGTAGAAGGGGATGGGGACACCGGGGAGCTGTTTTTT.

This chain joins TRBV10-2 and TRBJ1-5; D call uncertain. This CDR3 has 14 amino acids. V was shortened by 5 bases and J by 0 bases, with 8 bases between the two germline ends. The germline gives CDR1 WSHSY, CDR2 SAAADI. The CDR3 loop is CASSQDISNQPQHF. The CDR3 region has the DNA TGCGCCAGCAGTCAGGATATTAGCAATCAGCCCCAGCATTTT.

The chain carries TRBV28 and TRBJ2-2, with D tentatively TRBD1 (7 bases). The CDR3 runs 13 residues. The germline V gene has CDR1 MDHEN and CDR2 SYDVKM. Trimming shortened V by 5 bases and J by 5 bases, and 9 bases separated the two germline ends. The CDR3 protein is CASSPGGTGELFF. The DNA for the CDR3 is TGTGCCAGCAGTCCAGGGGGGACCGGGGAGCTGTTTTTT.

The gene calls are TRBV7-2 and TRBJ2-2; D is undetermined. Looked up from germline, CDR1 is SGHTA and CDR2 is FQGNSA. Between the trimmed V and J ends, which lost 1 base and 8 bases, there was a span of 11 bases. The CDR3 runs to 14 residues. This chain's CDR3 is CASSLGVQLGELFF. The CDR3 coding sequence is TGTGCCAGCAGCTTAGGGGTACAGTTGGGGGAGCTGTTTTTT.

This rearrangement joins TRBV6-5 to TRBJ1-2; 9 bases agree with TRBD1. With 2 bases clipped from V and 4 bases from J, the junction kept 5 bases outside the gene matches. The germline gives CDR1 MNHEY, CDR2 SVGAGI. The CDR3 loop spans 15 amino acids. The CDR3 loop is CASSYPGQGSYGYTF. The CDR3 DNA reads as TGTGCCAGCAGTTACCCGGGACAGGGAAGCTATGGCTACACCTTC.

This chain joins TRBV7-9 and TRBJ2-1, with 10 nucleotides matching TRBD1. This CDR3 spans 19 amino acids. The germline V gene encodes CDR1 SEHNR and CDR2 FQNEAQ (reference sequence). The J segment lost 7 bases and the V segment lost 1 base, leaving 16 bases of the junction unmatched. CDR3 nucleotides: TGTGCCAGCAGCTTAGGCTATTCGGGACAGGGGCCTCTGGGAAATGAGCAGTTCTTC. Protein product: CASSLGYSGQGPLGNEQFF.

The CDR3 sequence: CASSYPQPQHF. As DNA, the CDR3 is TGTGCCAGCAGTTATCCACAGCCCCAGCATTTT. The rearrangement joins TRBV6-6 to TRBJ1-5; D is unclear. The CDR3 is 11 residues long. Trimming took off 3 bases at V and 7 bases at J, with 4 bases between the two ends. From germline, CDR1 is MNHNY and CDR2 SVGAGI (reference sequence).

V gene TRBV29-1 combines with J gene TRBJ1-1, with TRBD1 matching over 9 bases. The germline CDR1 and CDR2 sequences are SQVTM and ANQGSEA. There are 15 residues in the CDR3. V lost 3 bases and J lost 5; bases outside the gene matches: 10. The CDR3 here is CSVDWGGTGNTEAFF. As DNA, the CDR3 is TGCAGCGTTGACTGGGGGGGGACAGGGAATACTGAAGCTTTCTTT. Together with reference TRBV29-1 and TRBJ1-1, the CDR3 gives the full variable domain: SAVISQKPSRDICQRGTSLTIQCQVDSQVTMMFWYRQQPGQSLTLIATANQGSEATYESGFVIDKFPISRPNLTFSTLTVSNMSPEDSSIYLCSVDWGGTGNTEAFFGQGTRLTVV.

This clone was picked up one time. The V call is TRBV20-1, the J call TRBJ2-1; D not resolved. V shed 5 bases and J shed 7 bases, with 6 bases lying between them. This CDR3 has 10 amino acids. Germline V CDR1 and CDR2: DFQATT, SNEGSKA (reference sequence). As DNA, the CDR3 is TGCAGTGCTCTCGAGAATGAGCAGTTCTTC. This encodes CSALENEQFF.